These T cell receptor beta chains were read from a single sample in a study of vaccination effects on CD4 cells after COVID-19. Antigen specificity for these receptors is unknown. The assay was immunoSEQ multiplex PCR, and TCRdb's table has in-frame clones only and misses some. This table has roughly 27,000 clones, 72% appearing once. The specimen was CD4+ T cells from PBMCs cultured with SARS-CoV-2 spike peptides, collected before COVID-19 vaccination. These TCRs come from a human donor who received a COVID-19 vaccine. The CDR3 runs from the conserved cysteine through the conserved F or W. A D gene is named only where the DNA matches it firmly. Clone size is given for some rows only: seen once, a few or many times, or a class if the clone is expanded.

j_call clone_size v_call d_call cdr3_aa cdr3_nt
TRBJ2-3 - TRBV5-4 TRBD2 CASSLAGGGRGADTQYF TGTGCCAGCAGCTTGGCCGGCGGCGGGAGAGGCGCAGATACGCAGTATTTT
TRBJ1-1 - TRBV7-2 TRBD1 CASSSMQGGIAFF TGTGCCAGCAGCTCAATGCAGGGGGGTATAGCTTTCTTT
TRBJ1-1 - TRBV3-1/TRBV3-2 - CASSQSGGRNTEAFF TGTGCCAGCAGCCAGTCCGGGGGTCGGAACACTGAAGCTTTCTTT
TRBJ1-1 - TRBV5-1 - CASSLMGQTEAFF TGCGCCAGCAGCTTGATGGGCCAGACTGAAGCTTTCTTT
TRBJ1-6 once TRBV5-1 - CASPGALHF TGCGCCAGCCCCGGGGCACTCCACTTT
TRBJ2-7 - TRBV5-1 TRBD2 CASSQGSGRVYEQYF TGCGCCAGCAGCCAGGGAAGCGGGAGGGTTTACGAGCAGTACTTC
TRBJ1-6 few TRBV2 - CASSEVRSSNSPLHF TGTGCCAGCAGTGAGGTGAGGTCCTCTAATTCACCCCTCCACTTT
TRBJ2-1 - TRBV10-1 - CASSEGYATNNEQFF TGCGCCAGCAGTGAAGGGTATGCCACTAACAATGAGCAGTTCTTC
TRBJ2-1 few TRBV7-6 TRBD1 CASSWDRGGLKYNEQFF TGTGCCAGCAGCTGGGACAGGGGAGGATTAAAGTACAATGAGCAGTTCTTC
TRBJ1-1 - TRBV11-2 - CASSDVRGDTEAFF TGTGCCAGCAGCGACGTGCGGGGTGACACTGAAGCTTTCTTT
TRBJ2-3 few TRBV5-1 - CASSFLLSTDTQYF TGCGCCAGCAGCTTCCTACTTAGCACAGATACGCAGTATTTT
TRBJ1-3 few TRBV5-1 - CASSLDGWSLENTIYF TGCGCCAGCAGCTTGGATGGTTGGTCCCTCGAGAACACCATATATTTT
TRBJ2-2 - TRBV5-1 TRBD1 CASSADRGGTGELFF TGCGCCAGCAGCGCTGACAGGGGCGGGACCGGGGAGCTGTTTTTT
TRBJ1-2 - TRBV18 - CASSWRQPANYGYTF TGTGCCAGCTCATGGAGACAGCCTGCTAACTATGGCTACACCTTC
TRBJ2-1 - TRBV19 - CASSSPWGAGGHRAYNEQFF TGTGCCAGTAGTAGCCCTTGGGGGGCGGGCGGTCATCGGGCCTACAATGAGCAGTTCTTC
TRBJ2-2 few TRBV2 - CASSEIEVANTGELFF TGTGCCAGCAGTGAAATTGAGGTGGCGAACACCGGGGAGCTGTTTTTT
TRBJ1-1 - TRBV7-9 TRBD1 CASSYLGTANTEAFF TGTGCCAGCAGCTATCTAGGGACAGCCAACACTGAAGCTTTCTTT
TRBJ1-1 - TRBV28 - CASSLVHSSLNTEAFF TGTGCCAGCAGTTTGGTGCACTCCAGTTTGAACACTGAAGCTTTCTTT
TRBJ2-1 few TRBV10-3 TRBD1 CATWDSYNEQFF TGTGCCACGTGGGACAGCTACAATGAGCAGTTCTTC
TRBJ2-5 few TRBV11-2 - CASSPQTRETQYF TGTGCCAGCAGCCCGCAAACGCGGGAGACCCAGTACTTC
TRBJ1-6 - TRBV28 - CASSLKRSPLHF TGTGCCAGCAGTTTAAAGAGATCACCCCTCCACTTT
TRBJ2-5 once TRBV18 - CASSAQGQETQYF TGTGCCAGCTCGGCCCAGGGCCAAGAGACCCAGTACTTC
TRBJ1-4 - TRBV2 - CASSDLGKGEKLFF TGTGCCAGCAGTGATTTAGGGAAGGGTGAAAAACTGTTTTTT
TRBJ1-6 once TRBV2 - CASRRDAGSSYNSPLHF TGTGCCAGCAGGAGGGACGCAGGTAGCTCCTATAATTCACCCCTCCACTTT
TRBJ2-7 - TRBV18 TRBD2 CASSLPYGRGFSYEQYF TGTGCCAGCTCACTACCTTATGGGCGGGGGTTCTCCTACGAGCAGTACTTC
TRBJ2-1 - TRBV18 - CASSPSTREQFF TGTGCCAGCTCACCTTCCACGCGCGAGCAGTTCTTC
TRBJ2-7 - TRBV5-6 - CASSLLVPPYEQYF TGTGCCAGCAGCTTGCTAGTTCCTCCCTACGAGCAGTACTTC
TRBJ2-3 - TRBV5-4 TRBD2 CASSLNRGGAPDTQYF TGTGCCAGCAGCCTTAACCGCGGGGGGGCCCCTGATACGCAGTATTTT
TRBJ2-1 - TRBV11-2 - CASSQIGQRSSYNEQFF TGTGCCAGCAGCCAGATCGGCCAACGGAGCTCCTACAATGAGCAGTTCTTC
TRBJ2-1 - TRBV5-1 - CASSFEGPYNEQFF TGCGCCAGCAGCTTCGAGGGGCCTTACAATGAGCAGTTCTTC
TRBJ2-3 few TRBV30 - CAWSVGTSTDTQYF TGTGCCTGGAGTGTTGGCACTAGCACAGATACGCAGTATTTT
TRBJ2-2 - TRBV19 - CASSMFALNTGELFF TGTGCCAGTAGTATGTTCGCCTTGAACACCGGGGAGCTGTTTTTT
TRBJ2-3 - TRBV6-5 TRBD2 CATEREGADTQYF TGTGCTACCGAGCGGGAGGGGGCAGATACGCAGTATTTT
TRBJ1-6 - TRBV24-1 TRBD1 CATSDHRDRELNSPLHF TGTGCCACCAGTGACCACCGGGACAGGGAACTTAATTCACCCCTCCACTTT
TRBJ2-4 - TRBV5-6 TRBD1 CASSLNRGVYLAKNIQYF TGTGCCAGCAGCTTAAACAGGGGAGTATATCTAGCCAAAAACATTCAGTACTTC
TRBJ2-4 - TRBV6-1 TRBD1 CASSERGHLNIQYF TGTGCCAGCAGTGAAAGGGGGCATTTAAACATTCAGTACTTC
TRBJ2-3 - TRBV29-1 - CSVGADLSTDTQYF TGCAGCGTTGGTGCCGACCTTAGCACAGATACGCAGTATTTT
TRBJ1-2 - TRBV6-5 - CASSYSTGATGYTF TGTGCCAGCAGTTACTCCACCGGGGCTACTGGCTACACCTTC
TRBJ2-7 - TRBV10-1 TRBD2 CASSGLAGDTEQYF TGCGCCAGCAGTGGACTAGCGGGAGATACCGAGCAGTACTTC
TRBJ2-7 few TRBV5-4 - CASSSGAGHTYEQYF TGTGCCAGCAGCTCTGGGGCGGGGCACACCTACGAGCAGTACTTC
TRBJ1-1 - TRBV5-1 - CASSLDTEAFF TGCGCCAGCAGCTTGGACACTGAAGCTTTCTTT
TRBJ2-1 once TRBV24-1 TRBD1 CATSDPRDRGRDEQFF TGTGCCACCAGTGACCCCCGGGACAGGGGAAGGGATGAGCAGTTCTTC
TRBJ2-7 - TRBV18 TRBD2 CASSPPAGGYEQYF TGTGCCAGCTCACCACCGGCGGGAGGTTACGAGCAGTACTTC
TRBJ1-1 few TRBV10-3 TRBD1 CAISPDRDTEAFF TGTGCCATCAGTCCGGACAGGGACACTGAAGCTTTCTTT
TRBJ2-7 - TRBV7-2 TRBD1 CASSPGQGVLLHYEQYF TGTGCCAGCAGCCCCGGACAGGGGGTATTACTGCACTACGAGCAGTACTTC
TRBJ2-1 - TRBV14 - CASSHFLSRAEQFF TGTGCCAGCAGCCACTTCCTCTCTAGAGCTGAGCAGTTCTTC
TRBJ2-7 - TRBV5-6 - CASSFSQGDLYYEQYF TGTGCCAGCAGCTTCTCCCAGGGGGACTTGTACTACGAGCAGTACTTC
TRBJ1-4 - TRBV2 TRBD1 CASNLGQGARKLFF TGTGCCAGCAATCTCGGACAGGGGGCGCGGAAACTGTTTTTT
TRBJ2-7 once TRBV25-1 - CASSELVASKEQYF TGTGCCAGCAGTGAATTAGTTGCCTCTAAGGAGCAGTACTTC
TRBJ1-3 once TRBV6-5 TRBD1 CASSRGAGTGNTIYF TGTGCCAGCAGCAGGGGGGCCGGAACTGGAAACACCATATATTTT
TRBJ2-2 - TRBV6-5 - CASNAYENTGELFF TGTGCCAGCAACGCCTACGAGAACACCGGGGAGCTGTTTTTT
TRBJ2-7 few TRBV7-2 - CASSFQRSEQYF TGTGCCAGCAGCTTCCAAAGAAGCGAGCAGTACTTC
TRBJ1-1 - TRBV6-1 - CASSEGGREKAFF TGTGCCAGCAGTGAAGGTGGTAGGGAGAAAGCTTTCTTT
TRBJ2-7 once TRBV5-4 - CASSRGAGGGSGEQYF TGTGCCAGCAGCCGGGGGGCAGGGGGCGGTTCGGGGGAGCAGTACTTC
TRBJ2-5 - TRBV18 - CASSPGVKGRQETQYF TGTGCCAGCTCACCAGGGGTGAAGGGAAGACAAGAGACCCAGTACTTC
TRBJ1-2 - TRBV5-1 - CASSPEAFGHGYTF TGCGCCAGCAGCCCGGAGGCTTTCGGACATGGCTACACCTTC
TRBJ1-3 few TRBV5-1 TRBD1 CASSAGTGGNTIYF TGCGCCAGCAGCGCCGGGACAGGGGGAAACACCATATATTTT
TRBJ2-7 - TRBV11-2 TRBD1 CASSLDRGDYEQYF TGTGCCAGCAGCTTGGACAGGGGGGATTACGAGCAGTACTTC
TRBJ2-2 - TRBV10-3 TRBD2 CAISEPLARGGELFF TGTGCCATCAGTGAGCCACTAGCGCGAGGCGGGGAGCTGTTTTTT
TRBJ1-4 - TRBV19 - CASSLPRTVATNEKLFF TGTGCCAGTAGTCTGCCCCGGACGGTTGCAACTAATGAAAAACTGTTTTTT